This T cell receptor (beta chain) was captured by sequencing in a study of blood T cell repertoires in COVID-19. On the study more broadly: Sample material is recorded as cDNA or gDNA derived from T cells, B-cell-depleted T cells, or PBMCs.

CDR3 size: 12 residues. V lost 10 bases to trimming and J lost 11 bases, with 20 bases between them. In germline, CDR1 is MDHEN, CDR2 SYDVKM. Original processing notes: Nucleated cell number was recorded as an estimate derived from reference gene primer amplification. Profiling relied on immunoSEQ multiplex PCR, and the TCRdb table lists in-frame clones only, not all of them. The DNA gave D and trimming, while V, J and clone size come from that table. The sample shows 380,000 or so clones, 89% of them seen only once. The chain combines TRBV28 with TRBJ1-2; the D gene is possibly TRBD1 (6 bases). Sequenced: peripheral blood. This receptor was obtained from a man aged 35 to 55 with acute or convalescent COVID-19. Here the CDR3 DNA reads TGTGCCACCAAGCCCCGGACAGAACTTTACACCTTC. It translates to CATKPRTELYTF.